A selection of T cell receptor beta chains follows, all from one sample in a study of T cell repertoires in cytomegalovirus infection. For these TCRs, the target antigens are not known. In TCRdb, the reads were re-called with MiXCR into one record per CDR3 protein. This table holds hundreds of thousands of distinct CDR3 sequences, 30% to 35% found once. Sequencing was performed on cultured PBMCs, taken from culture after CMV antigen stimulation. These receptors originate from a human donor in good health (CMV status not recorded). Some clones in this sample may be carry-over from other donors' samples. Each CDR3 is given with its conserved first and last residue. D genes are given only for firm matches. Expanded clones get a size class; other rows say once, few or many, or leave the size out.

J gene,V gene,D gene,clone size,CDR3 protein,CDR3 DNA
TRBJ2-5,TRBV6-1,-,-,CASSEALWSSAQYF,TGTGCCAGCAGTGAAGCGCTTTGGAGTTCGGCCCAGTACTTC
TRBJ1-2,TRBV7-9,-,-,CASSLPPGNPYGYTF,TGTGCCAGCAGCTTACCTCCAGGGAACCCCTATGGCTACACCTTC
TRBJ2-2,TRBV12-3/TRBV12-4,-,once,CASTTLTRTGELFF,TGTGCCAGCACAACTCTTACCCGAACCGGGGAGCTGTTTTTT
TRBJ1-5,TRBV20-1,-,-,CSASPQGEWYQPQHF,TGCAGTGCTAGCCCTCAAGGCGAGTGGTATCAGCCCCAGCATTTT
TRBJ2-1,TRBV12-3/TRBV12-4,-,few,CASTRSGGTYNEQFF,TGTGCCAGCACTCGTAGCGGAGGAACCTACAATGAGCAGTTCTTC
TRBJ1-4,TRBV19,-,few,CASGVIGTNEKLFF,TGTGCCAGTGGAGTGATAGGGACTAATGAAAAACTGTTTTTT
TRBJ1-2,TRBV20-1,-,once,CSARGGYRTNYGYTF,TGCAGTGCTAGGGGGGGCTACAGGACGAACTATGGCTACACCTTC
TRBJ2-6,TRBV7-2,-,few,CASKLFIGDSAGANVLTF,TGTGCCAGCAAGCTCTTTATCGGAGATAGTGCCGGGGCCAACGTCCTGACTTTC
TRBJ1-6,TRBV15,-,few,CATSGIAASPLHF,TGTGCCACCAGCGGAATTGCGGCCTCACCCCTCCACTTT
TRBJ2-1,TRBV6-6,-,-,CASSPTRLSYNEQFF,TGTGCCAGCAGCCCCACAAGACTTTCTTACAATGAGCAGTTCTTC
TRBJ2-3,TRBV7-9,-,-,CASSSRGQSTDTQYF,TGTGCCAGCAGCTCGCGGGGACAGTCCACAGATACGCAGTATTTT
TRBJ1-1,TRBV20-1,-,-,CSAQKIPNTEAFF,TGCAGTGCACAGAAAATACCCAACACTGAAGCTTTCTTT
TRBJ2-6,TRBV12-3/TRBV12-4,TRBD1,-,CASSRTRDRGRGGANVLTF,TGTGCCAGCAGTCGCACCCGGGACAGGGGGCGAGGGGGGGCCAACGTCCTGACTTTC
TRBJ1-2,TRBV7-8,-,few,CASSRDSGLNYGYTF,TGTGCCAGCAGCAGAGATTCGGGACTTAACTATGGCTACACCTTC
TRBJ2-2,TRBV7-2,TRBD2,-,CASSPSPLAGGGTGELFF,TGTGCCAGCAGCCCCAGTCCCCTAGCGGGGGGAGGGACCGGGGAGCTGTTTTTT
TRBJ1-2,TRBV12-3/TRBV12-4,-,-,CASQKGVVDYGYTF,TGTGCCAGCCAGAAGGGGGTTGTTGACTATGGCTACACCTTC
TRBJ2-7,TRBV28,-,few,CASNKGGDGFSYEQYF,TGTGCCAGCAATAAGGGTGGGGACGGATTCTCCTACGAGCAGTACTTC
TRBJ1-1,TRBV7-2,-,few,CASSLYANMNTEAFF,TGTGCCAGCAGCTTATACGCAAACATGAACACTGAAGCTTTCTTT
TRBJ2-3,TRBV5-1,-,-,CASSLANRDTQYF,TGCGCCAGCAGCTTGGCAAACAGGGATACGCAGTATTTT
TRBJ1-5,TRBV20-1,-,few,CSARARPYGQPQHF,TGCAGTGCTAGAGCCCGACCGTACGGTCAGCCCCAGCATTTT
TRBJ1-3,TRBV6-5,-,-,CASSYVPPGSGNTIYF,TGTGCCAGCAGTTACGTCCCCCCAGGGTCTGGAAACACCATATATTTT
TRBJ2-1,TRBV4-3,-,-,CASSQEGGPSNEQFF,TGCGCCAGCAGCCAAGAAGGCGGCCCCAGCAATGAGCAGTTCTTC